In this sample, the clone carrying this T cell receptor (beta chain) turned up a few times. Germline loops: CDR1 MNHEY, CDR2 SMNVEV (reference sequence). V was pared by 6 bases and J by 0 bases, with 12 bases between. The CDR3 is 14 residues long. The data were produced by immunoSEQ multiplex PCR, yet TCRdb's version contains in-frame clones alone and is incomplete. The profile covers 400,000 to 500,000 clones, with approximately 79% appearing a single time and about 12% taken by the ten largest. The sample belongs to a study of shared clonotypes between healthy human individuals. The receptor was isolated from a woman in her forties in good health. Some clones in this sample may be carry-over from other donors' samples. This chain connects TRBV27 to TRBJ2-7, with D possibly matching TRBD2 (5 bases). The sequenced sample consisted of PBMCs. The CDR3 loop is CASSTMGSSYEQYF. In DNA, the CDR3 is TGTGCCAGCAGCACGATGGGGAGCTCCTACGAGCAGTACTTC.